The 17 T cell receptor beta chains reported below all come from one sample, sequenced in a study of glioma-infiltrating T cells. TCR alpha and beta CDR3 regions were amplified from RNA using iRepertoire nested multiplex PCR. One entry per CDR3 protein results from TCRdb running MiXCR on the multiplex PCR reads. The data hold about 140,000 distinct CDR3 sequences, with roughly 43% observed a single time. Sequencing input: glioma tissue, nonneoplastic brain tissue, or PBMCs (not recorded which). All receptors come from a human donor with low-grade glioma or glioblastoma, undergoing nonglioma brain surgery, or in good health (not recorded which).

This clonotype was seen a handful of times. This chain connects TRBV6-5 to TRBJ2-5, with D uncertain. The CDR3 extends over 14 amino acids. V lost 0 bases and J 3 bases, leaving 8 bases between the germline ends. Germline CDR1 is MNHEY and CDR2 is SVGAGI. The CDR3, as DNA: TGTGCCAGCAGTTACTCCCGGCTAGAAGAGACCCAGTACTTC. Translated, it gives CASSYSRLEETQYF.

As concerns this clonotype: A read error may account for a junction end that differs from germline. The gene calls are TRBV20-1 and TRBJ2-3, with 7 bases that match TRBD2. This CDR3 has 13 amino acids. Germline V gene data show CDR1 as DFQATT and CDR2 as SNEGSKA (reference sequence). The CDR3 DNA reads TGCAGTGTTAGAGGGAGGGCTCCGGATACGCAGTATTTT. Encoded protein: CSVRGRAPDTQYF.

J is TRBJ1-6 and V is TRBV15; TRBD1 is a possible D gene (6 bases). The CDR3 has 16 amino acids. Trimming removed 5 bases from V and 5 bases from J, with 16 bases in between. Germline V gene lookup returns CDR1 LNHNV and CDR2 YYDKDF (reference sequence). This CDR3 is CATSVDRPVNNSPLHF. The DNA for the CDR3 is TGTGCCACCAGCGTAGACAGGCCCGTGAATAATTCACCCCTCCACTTT.

The chain has TRBV4-1 and TRBJ2-5; TRBD1 matches 10 bases. Losses at the gene ends were 4 bases for V and 2 bases for J; bases not matched to a gene: 4. The V gene's germline CDR1 is MGHRA and CDR2 YSYEKL. The CDR3 length is 15 residues. In nucleotides, the CDR3 is TGCGCCAGCAGCCCCCTGGACAGGGGGCAAGAGACCCAGTACTTC. Protein: CASSPLDRGQETQYF.

This clonotype was observed a few times. The chain combines TRBV27 with TRBJ2-1, with TRBD1 identical over 11 bases. With V trimmed by 7 bases and J by 7 bases, 9 bases remained unmatched. The CDR3 is 15 amino acids. Per the germline V gene, CDR1 is MNHEY and CDR2 is SMNVEV (reference sequence). The CDR3 is CASTSGQGARNEQFF. For the CDR3, the DNA is TGTGCCAGCACCTCCGGACAGGGGGCCCGAAATGAGCAGTTCTTC.

The rearrangement links TRBV4-2 to TRBJ2-5; perhaps D is TRBD1 or TRBD2 (5 bases each). The CDR3 totals 15 residues. V lost 5 bases, J lost 5 bases, and 18 bases lay in between. Per germline, CDR1 LGHNA and CDR2 YNFKEQ. The CDR3 spells CASSLVGAREETQYF. In DNA, the CDR3 is TGTGCCAGCAGCTTAGTCGGGGCCCGAGAGGAGACCCAGTACTTC.

The V and J genes are TRBV18 and TRBJ1-5; D call uncertain. V lost 3 bases and J lost 4, with 10 bases in between. The CDR3 totals 14 residues. Germline V gene lookup returns CDR1 KGHSH and CDR2 LQKENI. In nucleotides, the CDR3 is TGTGCCAGCTCACCCTGGCAGGAGAATCAGCCCCAGCATTTT. The encoded protein is CASSPWQENQPQHF.

The rearrangement joins TRBV6-1 to TRBJ2-7; 9 positions agree with TRBD2. The CDR3 sequence is 14 residues long. V gave up 5 bases and J gave up 4 bases; unmatched junction bases: 6. Germline V gives CDR1 MNHNS, CDR2 SASEGT. CDR3 DNA: TGTGCCAGCAGTAATAGCGGGAGCAAATACGAGCAGTACTTC. It specifies CASSNSGSKYEQYF.

This chain connects TRBV2 to TRBJ2-7, with 8 bases that match TRBD1. The CDR3 is made up of 12 amino acids. The germline gives CDR1 SNHLY, CDR2 FYNNEI. V shed 7 bases and J 2 bases; nucleotides not matched to a gene: 1. Here the CDR3 reads CASMTGAYEQYF. In nucleotides, the CDR3 is TGTGCCAGCATGACAGGGGCCTACGAGCAGTACTTC.

To note about this clonotype: With a much larger clone just one base away, this may be a read error. The chain links TRBV27 to TRBJ2-1; 8 bases agree with TRBD2. In germline, CDR1 is MNHEY, CDR2 SMNVEV (reference sequence). With V trimmed by 3 bases and J by 13 bases, 8 bases remained unmatched. The CDR3 extends over 13 amino acids. Here the CDR3 DNA reads TGTGCCAGCAGTTTCGGGAGGGGGGGGGACCAGTTCTTC. As protein: CASSFGRGGDQFF.

This clonotype has more than one count but fewer than ten. The rearrangement uses TRBV4-2 and TRBJ1-2; D is uncertain. The CDR3 covers 12 residues. The V end was cut by 2 bases, the J end by 2 bases, with 3 bases between. CDR1 and CDR2 from the germline V gene are LGHNA and YNFKEQ. The CDR3 sequence: CASSQNNYGYTF. Here the CDR3 DNA reads TGTGCCAGCAGCCAAAACAACTATGGCTACACCTTC.

This clonotype appeared once. This chain uses TRBV3-1 with TRBJ1-6; no clear D gene. V lost 3 bases, J lost 7 bases, and 13 bases lay in between. Germline V gene sequence: CDR1 LGHDT, CDR2 YNNKEL (reference sequence). This CDR3 is built from 15 residues. Here the CDR3 DNA reads TGTGCCAGCAGCCATGAGGTGGGCTCAAATTCACCCCTCCACTTT. The encoded protein is CASSHEVGSNSPLHF.

The rearrangement uses TRBV10-3 and TRBJ1-2; D perhaps matches TRBD1 (5 bases). This CDR3 is 12 amino acids long. In germline, CDR1 is ENHRY, CDR2 SYGVKD. V lost 2 bases to trimming and J lost 6 bases, with 7 bases between them. This chain's CDR3 is CAISELGHGYTF. The CDR3 DNA follows: TGTGCCATCAGTGAGCTGGGGCATGGCTACACCTTC.

The chain carries TRBV27 and TRBJ2-7, with 10 bases fitting TRBD2. V gave up 3 bases and J gave up 7 bases; unmatched junction bases: 6. The CDR3 loop spans 14 amino acids. Germline V CDR1 and CDR2: MNHEY, SMNVEV (reference sequence). This chain's CDR3 is CASSLYSGRREQYF. In DNA form, the CDR3 reads TGTGCCAGCAGTTTGTATAGCGGGAGGCGAGAGCAGTACTTC.

V usage is TRBV20-1 and J usage is TRBJ2-5; unclear D gene. Germline CDR1 is DFQATT and CDR2 is SNEGSKA (reference sequence). V was shortened by 0 bases and J by 0 bases, with 2 bases between the two germline ends. CDR3 length equals 12 residues. The CDR3 coding sequence is TGCAGTGCTAGAGAAAACCAAGAGACCCAGTACTTC. Encoded protein: CSARENQETQYF.

On this clonotype itself: The junction does not match germline at one end; this may be a read error. This chain uses TRBV6-2 or TRBV6-3 with TRBJ2-1, with 7 bases matching TRBD1. The CDR3 is made up of 15 amino acids. Germline CDR1 and CDR2: MNHEY and SVGEGT. This CDR3 is CASSYRGLGGDEKFF. The CDR3 DNA is TGTGCCAGCAGTTATAGGGGGCTTGGAGGTGATGAGAAGTTCTTC.

V is TRBV2 and J is TRBJ1-2; 7 nucleotides align to TRBD1. Germline values: CDR1 SNHLY, CDR2 FYNNEI. The V gene end was trimmed by 4 bases and the J gene end by 0 bases; junction bases not matched to a gene: 5. CDR3 size: 15 residues. The CDR3 DNA follows: TGTGCCAGCAGTGCCGAGCAGGGGGCTAACTATGGCTACACCTTC. This codes for CASSAEQGANYGYTF.